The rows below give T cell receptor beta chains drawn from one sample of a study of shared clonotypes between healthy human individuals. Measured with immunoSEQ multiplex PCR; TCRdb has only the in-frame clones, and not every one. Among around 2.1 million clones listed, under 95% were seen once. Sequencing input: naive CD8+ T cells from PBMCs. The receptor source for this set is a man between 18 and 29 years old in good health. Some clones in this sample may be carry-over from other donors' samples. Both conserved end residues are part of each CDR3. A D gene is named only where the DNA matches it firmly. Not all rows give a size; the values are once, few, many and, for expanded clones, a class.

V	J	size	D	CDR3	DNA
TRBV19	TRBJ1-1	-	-	CASSISGEGLDTEAFF	TGTGCCAGTAGTATATCGGGCGAGGGTTTGGACACTGAAGCTTTCTTT
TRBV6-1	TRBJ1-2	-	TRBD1	CASSEDRGLYNYGYTF	TGTGCCAGCAGTGAGGACAGGGGCCTATATAACTATGGCTACACCTTC
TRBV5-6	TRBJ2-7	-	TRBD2	CASSNYLARGSHEQYF	TGTGCCAGCAGCAATTACCTAGCTCGCGGGAGCCACGAGCAGTACTTC
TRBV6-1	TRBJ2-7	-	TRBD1	CASSGSGTGLYEQYF	TGTGCTAGCAGTGGATCGGGGACAGGGTTATACGAGCAGTACTTC
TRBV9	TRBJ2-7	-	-	CASSVAQENPLRKQYF	TGTGCCAGCAGCGTAGCCCAAGAGAATCCGCTGAGGAAGCAGTACTTC
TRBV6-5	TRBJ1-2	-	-	CASTPRPGHPTGYTF	TGTGCCAGCACGCCACGGCCGGGACACCCAACGGGCTACACCTTC
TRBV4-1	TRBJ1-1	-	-	CASRTNTEAFF	TGCGCCAGCAGAACAAACACTGAAGCTTTCTTT
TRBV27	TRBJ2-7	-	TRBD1	CASRTRDRGAAQYF	TGTGCCAGCAGAACCCGGGACAGGGGGGCGGCCCAGTACTTC
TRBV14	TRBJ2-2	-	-	CASSPPGTGELFF	TGTGCCAGCAGCCCCCCTGGCACCGGGGAGCTGTTTTTT
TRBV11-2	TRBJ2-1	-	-	CASSHNPGLMNEQFF	TGTGCCAGCAGCCACAATCCAGGACTAATGAATGAGCAGTTCTTC
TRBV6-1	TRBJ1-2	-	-	CASSEAGLYGIHYGYTF	TGTGCCAGCAGTGAAGCGGGCCTTTACGGGATCCACTATGGCTACACCTTC
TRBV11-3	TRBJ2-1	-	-	CASSLGSGTGLFEQFF	TGTGCCAGCAGCTTAGGCTCCGGGACTGGCTTGTTTGAGCAGTTCTTC
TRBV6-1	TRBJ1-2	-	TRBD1	CASSGVWDRGYGYTF	TGTGCCAGCAGTGGGGTGTGGGACAGGGGGTACGGCTACACCTTC
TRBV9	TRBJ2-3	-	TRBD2	CASSVGLAGLEVDTQYF	TGTGCCAGCAGCGTGGGACTAGCGGGACTAGAGGTAGATACGCAGTATTTT
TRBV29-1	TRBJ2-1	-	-	CSVPVAASSYNEQFF	TGCAGCGTGCCCGTGGCAGCTAGCTCCTACAATGAGCAGTTCTTC
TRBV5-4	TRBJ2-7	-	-	CASSLTDPTYEQYF	TGTGCCAGCAGCTTGACGGACCCTACCTACGAGCAGTACTTC
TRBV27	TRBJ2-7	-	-	CAARETADQEQYF	TGTGCCGCCCGGGAGACCGCGGATCAAGAGCAGTACTTC
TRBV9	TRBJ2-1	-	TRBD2	CASSLGLADGDPNEQFF	TGTGCCAGCAGCCTAGGACTAGCGGATGGGGACCCCAATGAGCAGTTCTTC
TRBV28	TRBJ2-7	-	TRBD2	CASSGLVIDYEQYF	TGTGCCAGCAGTGGACTAGTCATAGACTACGAGCAGTACTTC
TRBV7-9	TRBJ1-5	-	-	CASSLGWANNQPQHF	TGTGCCAGCAGCTTAGGCTGGGCCAACAATCAGCCCCAGCATTTT
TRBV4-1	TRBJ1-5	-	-	CASCMDAGSPQHF	TGCGCCAGCTGTATGGACGCCGGCTCGCCCCAGCATTTT
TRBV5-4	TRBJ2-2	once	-	CASSLGYSTGELFF	TGTGCCAGCAGCTTGGGATACAGCACCGGGGAGCTGTTTTTT
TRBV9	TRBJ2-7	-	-	CASSVGAGVEEQYF	TGTGCCAGCAGCGTCGGGGCAGGAGTTGAGGAGCAGTACTTC
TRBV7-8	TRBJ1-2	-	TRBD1	CASSAQGGVPYGYTF	TGTGCCAGCAGCGCCCAGGGGGGCGTTCCCTATGGCTACACCTTC
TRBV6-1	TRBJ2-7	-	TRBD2	CATRGTRSSYEQYF	TGTGCCACCAGAGGGACTAGGAGCTCCTACGAGCAGTACTTC
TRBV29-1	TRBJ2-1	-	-	CSVEGTVTPNEQFF	TGCAGCGTTGAAGGGACAGTGACCCCCAATGAGCAGTTCTTC
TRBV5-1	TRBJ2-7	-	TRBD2	CASSLVGTSVPEQYF	TGCGCCAGCAGCTTGGTAGGGACTAGCGTTCCCGAGCAGTACTTC
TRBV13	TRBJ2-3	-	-	CASSPSRAPDTQYF	TGTGCCAGCAGCCCAAGCCGGGCCCCAGATACGCAGTATTTT
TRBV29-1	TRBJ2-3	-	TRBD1	CSVTGWDSSDTQYF	TGCAGCGTTACCGGCTGGGACAGTTCGGATACGCAGTATTTT
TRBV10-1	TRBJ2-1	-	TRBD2	CASSLGTRSSEQFF	TGCGCCAGCAGTTTGGGGACTAGAAGTAGTGAGCAGTTCTTC
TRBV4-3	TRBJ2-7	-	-	CASSPSIMGSQYF	TGCGCCAGCAGCCCCAGCATCATGGGATCGCAGTACTTC
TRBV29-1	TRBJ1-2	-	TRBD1	CSVGLPFTGTAKEANYGYTF	TGCAGCGTTGGCCTTCCGTTCACCGGGACAGCGAAAGAAGCTAACTATGGCTACACCTTC
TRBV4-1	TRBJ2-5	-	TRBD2	CASSQGPAGGSETQYF	TGCGCCAGCAGCCAAGGCCCAGCGGGAGGGTCGGAGACCCAGTACTTC
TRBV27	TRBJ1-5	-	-	CASSLFWGAGNQPQHF	TGTGCCAGCAGTTTATTTTGGGGGGCTGGCAATCAGCCCCAGCATTTT
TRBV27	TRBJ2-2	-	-	CASISYIDTGELFF	TGTGCCAGCATCTCTTATATTGACACCGGGGAGCTGTTTTTT
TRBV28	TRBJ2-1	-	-	CASNRVPGRTTYNEQFF	TGTGCCAGCAATCGGGTGCCCGGCAGAACCACCTACAATGAGCAGTTCTTC
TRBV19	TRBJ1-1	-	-	CASSRASNTEAFF	TGTGCCAGTAGTCGTGCAAGTAACACTGAAGCTTTCTTT
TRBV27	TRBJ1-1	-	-	CASSLSRWTEAFF	TGTGCCAGCAGTTTATCGAGGTGGACTGAAGCTTTCTTT
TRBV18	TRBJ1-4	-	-	CASSPLAAEKLFF	TGTGCCAGCTCACCTTTGGCGGCAGAAAAACTGTTTTTT
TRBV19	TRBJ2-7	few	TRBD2	CASSMSSGRYEQYF	TGTGCCAGTAGTATGTCTAGCGGGAGATACGAGCAGTACTTC
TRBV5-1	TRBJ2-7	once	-	CASSERPGPYEQYF	TGCGCCAGCTCGGAAAGACCGGGTCCGTACGAGCAGTACTTC
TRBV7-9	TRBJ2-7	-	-	CASSLLGGTYEQYF	TGTGCCAGCAGCTTACTTGGCGGTACCTACGAGCAGTACTTC
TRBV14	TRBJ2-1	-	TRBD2	CASSPSGRVHEQFF	TGTGCCAGCAGTCCTAGCGGGAGGGTCCATGAGCAGTTCTTC
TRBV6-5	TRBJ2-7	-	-	CASSSRGRAPYEQYF	TGTGCCAGCAGTTCCCGGGGGCGGGCGCCCTACGAGCAGTACTTC
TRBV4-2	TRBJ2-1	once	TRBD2	CASSQDRSGRAGEQFF	TGTGCCAGCAGCCAAGATCGGAGCGGGAGGGCCGGTGAGCAGTTCTTC
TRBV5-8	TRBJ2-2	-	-	CASSPQGIPGELFF	TGTGCCAGCAGCCCCCAGGGAATTCCCGGGGAGCTGTTTTTT
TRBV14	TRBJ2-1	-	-	CASSPLALAYNEQFF	TGTGCCAGCAGCCCGCTAGCTTTGGCCTACAATGAGCAGTTCTTC
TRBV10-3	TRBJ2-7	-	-	CAISESYWVEQYF	TGTGCCATCAGTGAGTCCTACTGGGTGGAGCAGTACTTC
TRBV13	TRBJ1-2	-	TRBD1	CASSLGQGANYGYTF	TGTGCCAGCAGCTTAGGGCAGGGGGCTAACTATGGCTACACCTTC
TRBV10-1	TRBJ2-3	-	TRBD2	CASSDPGGNTQYF	TGCGCCAGCAGTGACCCGGGGGGGAACACGCAGTATTTT
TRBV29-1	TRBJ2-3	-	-	CSVCNSRLRGGGSTDTQYF	TGCAGCGTTTGTAATTCACGACTCAGGGGGGGCGGGAGCACAGATACGCAGTATTTT
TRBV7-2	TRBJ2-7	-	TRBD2	CASSLTSGSGNEQYF	TGTGCCAGCAGCTTAACTAGCGGGAGTGGGAACGAGCAGTACTTC
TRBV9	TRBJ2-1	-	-	CASSVFGTPLDEQFF	TGTGCCAGCAGCGTATTCGGGACCCCACTCGATGAGCAGTTCTTC
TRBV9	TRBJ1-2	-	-	CASSVRPTPYGYTF	TGTGCCAGCAGCGTAAGGCCGACACCATATGGCTACACCTTC